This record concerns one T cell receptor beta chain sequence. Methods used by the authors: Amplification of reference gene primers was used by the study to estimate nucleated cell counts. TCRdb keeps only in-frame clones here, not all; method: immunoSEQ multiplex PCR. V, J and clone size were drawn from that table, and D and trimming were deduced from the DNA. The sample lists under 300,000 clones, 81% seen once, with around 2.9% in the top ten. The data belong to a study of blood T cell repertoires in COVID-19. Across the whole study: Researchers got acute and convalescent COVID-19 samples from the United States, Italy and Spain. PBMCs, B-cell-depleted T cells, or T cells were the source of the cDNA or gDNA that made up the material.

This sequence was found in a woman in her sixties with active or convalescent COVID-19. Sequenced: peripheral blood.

CDR3 nucleotide sequence: TGCGCCAGCAGCTCCGGACTAGCGGGGGACCTCCAAGAGACCCAGTACTTC. It specifies CASSSGLAGDLQETQYF. The chain is built from TRBV5-1 and TRBJ2-5; 13 nucleotides line up with TRBD2. The V segment lost 3 bases and the J segment 1 base; nucleotides outside the gene matches: 6. The V gene's germline CDR1 is SGHRS and CDR2 YFSETQ. The CDR3 is 17 residues long.